What follows are 5 T cell receptor beta chains derived from one specimen sequenced in a study of radiotherapy plus CTLA-4 blockade in lung cancer. Produced via immunoSEQ multiplex PCR; TCRdb's table is partial and in-frame only. Altogether roughly 58,000 clones are present, 70% to 85% being singletons, with the ten largest covering approximately 6.1%. The sequenced sample was peripheral blood, obtained from a patient treated with radiotherapy plus ipilimumab. These receptors were taken from a human donor with non-small cell lung cancer whose response to radiotherapy plus ipilimumab could not be evaluated.

This chain joins TRBV7-9 and TRBJ1-1; tentative D call: TRBD1 (5 bases). Germline loops: CDR1 SEHNR, CDR2 FQNEAQ (reference sequence). V dropped 4 bases and J dropped 4 bases, with 13 bases sitting between them. This CDR3 comprises 14 residues. CDR3 amino acids: CASSSAGGLTEAFF. CDR3 nucleotide sequence: TGTGCCAGCAGCTCCGCGGGGGGACTCACTGAAGCTTTCTTT.

This clone was detected only a few times. This chain connects TRBV7-2 to TRBJ2-1; a weak D match, TRBD2 (5 bases). This CDR3 region has 15 residues. Trimming removed 5 bases at V and 8 bases at J, with 19 bases between. The germline V gene encodes CDR1 SGHTA and CDR2 FQGNSA. The CDR3 nucleotides read TGTGCCAGCAGCACGTTCACCGGGTCGCGGGATGAGCAGTTCTTC. This encodes CASSTFTGSRDEQFF.

This chain uses TRBV9 with TRBJ2-5; 8 bases are a match to TRBD2. Germline trimming cut 2 bases from V and 1 base from J; bases unmatched to any gene: 7. Germline CDR1 SGDLS, CDR2 YYNGEE. CDR3 length: 16 amino acids. CDR3 DNA: TGTGCCAGCAGCGTTGGAGCGGGGGCCCCCCAAGAGACCCAGTACTTC. Protein product: CASSVGAGAPQETQYF.

The chain has TRBV18 and TRBJ1-1; 9 bases are a match to TRBD1. Germline CDR1 reads KGHSH; CDR2 reads LQKENI. CDR3 length: 15 amino acids. V lost 3 bases and J lost 0; bases outside the gene matches: 2. Here the CDR3 reads CASSPRQGVNTEAFF. DNA for the CDR3: TGTGCCAGCTCACCTCGACAGGGGGTGAACACTGAAGCTTTCTTT.

This clone showed up just once. DNA for the CDR3: TGTGCCAGCAGCTTAGGCGTTAGCGGGGCGAACACCGGGGAGCTGTTTTTT. Encoded protein: CASSLGVSGANTGELFF. This sequence joins TRBV13 and TRBJ2-2, with 8 bases lining up with TRBD2. Trimming cost V 0 bases and J 0 bases; bases outside gene matches: 3. From germline, CDR1 is PRHDT and CDR2 FYEKMQ (reference sequence). This CDR3 is 17 amino acids long.